These 7 T cell receptor beta chains originate from one sample sequenced in a study of T cell responses to AZD1222 COVID-19 vaccine. Sequencing was performed with immunoSEQ multiplex PCR; in TCRdb, only in-frame clones are kept and a portion is missing. The sample shows more than 30,000 clones, approximately 87% of them seen only once. Source: peripheral blood, taken 28 days after the second AZD1222 dose. Receptor source: an adult who received the AZD1222 COVID-19 vaccine.

V usage is TRBV5-1 and J usage is TRBJ2-3; tentative D call: TRBD2 (6 bases). The V end lost 1 base, the J end lost 6 bases, and 18 bases lay between the germline ends. Per germline, CDR1 SGHRS and CDR2 YFSETQ. CDR3 length: 16 amino acids. CDR3 in amino acids: CASSLWPGGGVDTQYF. The CDR3 coding sequence is TGCGCCAGCAGCTTGTGGCCCGGGGGTGGTGTGGATACGCAGTATTTT.

This clone was observed a few times. The genes are TRBV28 and TRBJ2-7, with 7 bases that match TRBD1. Germline V CDR1 and CDR2: MDHEN, SYDVKM. The ends lost 6 bases at V and 6 bases at J; junction bases unmatched: 8. This CDR3 is 13 amino acids long. CDR3 amino acids: CASRTTGVAEQYF. CDR3 DNA sequence: TGTGCCAGCAGAACTACAGGGGTTGCCGAGCAGTACTTC.

A note on this clone: Its ends do not fully match the called genes, so a read error is possible. DNA of the CDR3: TGTGGCAGCCGGACGGGGGGCGGGGTTCAGCCCCAGCATTTT. It translates to CGSRTGGGVQPQHF. The chain uses TRBV28 and TRBJ1-5; D possibly corresponds to TRBD1 (6 bases). This CDR3 comprises 14 residues. CDR1 MDHEN and CDR2 SYDVKM come from the germline V gene. Supplemented by reference TRBV28 and TRBJ1-5, the full variable domain reads DVKVTQSSRYLVKRTGEKVFLECVQDMDHENMFWYRQDPGLGLRLIYFSYDVKMKEKGDIPEGYSVSREKKERFSLILESASTNQTSMYLCGSRTGGGVQPQHFGDGTRLSIL.

The chain links TRBV11-2 to TRBJ2-3; 8 nucleotides match TRBD2. CDR3 length: 15 amino acids. The V gene end was trimmed by 3 bases and the J gene end by 0 bases; junction bases not matched to a gene: 2. Per germline, CDR1 SGHAT and CDR2 FQNNGV. DNA of the CDR3: TGTGCCAGCAGCTTGGCGGGGGGAAGCACAGATACGCAGTATTTT. It specifies CASSLAGGSTDTQYF.

V is TRBV5-1 and J is TRBJ1-4, with D possibly being TRBD1 (6 bases). Germline CDR1 reads SGHRS; CDR2 reads YFSETQ. V was clipped by 0 bases and J by 5 bases, with 14 bases between them. The CDR3 runs to 16 residues. The chain's CDR3 is CASSLGGQTLNEKLFF. The CDR3 DNA sequence: TGCGCCAGCAGCTTGGGTGGACAGACCTTGAATGAAAAACTGTTTTTT.

V is TRBV5-1 and J is TRBJ1-5; D may be TRBD1 (5 bases). Germline CDR1 is SGHRS and CDR2 is YFSETQ. This CDR3 is 14 amino acids long. The V end was cut by 4 bases, the J end by 7 bases, with 15 bases between. CDR3 bases: TGCGCCAGCAGCACCGGGACTGAGAAACAGCCCCAGCATTTT. It encodes CASSTGTEKQPQHF.

This sequence joins TRBV14 and TRBJ2-1, with 7 positions matching TRBD1. The CDR3 has 14 amino acids. V lost 4 bases and J lost 8; bases outside the gene matches: 8. CDR1 is SGHDN and CDR2 is FVKESK in the germline V gene. As DNA, the CDR3 is TGTGCCAGCAGCCGACAGGGTTACGGGGATGAGCAGTTCTTC. It encodes CASSRQGYGDEQFF.